A selection of T cell receptor beta chains follows, all from one sample in a study of cytomegalovirus exposure and HLA in healthy donors. The protocol was immunoSEQ multiplex PCR, while the TCRdb copy is restricted to in-frame clones and leaves out a portion. Of under 200,000 clones listed, 80% to 90% are singletons. What was sequenced was PBMCs. The source of these receptors is a woman aged 25 to 39 in good health and CMV-seronegative. CDR3s include the opening cysteine and the closing phenylalanine or tryptophan. D genes are given only for firm matches. Rows give clone size only sometimes, using once, few, many, or a class for an expanded clone.

size,D,V,J,CDR3,DNA
.,.,TRBV2,TRBJ2-1,CASGLANEQFF,TGTGCCAGTGGCCTAGCTAATGAGCAGTTCTTC
.,.,TRBV7-9,TRBJ2-1,CASSFRGYNEQFF,TGTGCCAGCAGCTTCCGGGGCTACAATGAGCAGTTCTTC
.,.,TRBV5-6,TRBJ2-6,CASSPSFGANVLTF,TGTGCCAGCAGCCCCTCTTTTGGGGCCAACGTCCTGACTTTC
.,TRBD2,TRBV4-1,TRBJ2-7,CASSQETSGYYEQYF,TGCGCCAGCAGCCAAGAAACTAGCGGATACTACGAGCAGTACTTC
.,TRBD1,TRBV2,TRBJ2-1,CASRADRGDEQFF,TGTGCCAGCAGAGCAGACAGGGGAGATGAGCAGTTCTTC
once,.,TRBV28,TRBJ1-4,CASSLGGEKLFF,TGTGCCAGCAGTTTGGGGGGAGAAAAACTGTTTTTT
.,TRBD2,TRBV5-6,TRBJ2-2,CASSWGLAGNVGELFF,TGTGCCAGCAGCTGGGGACTAGCGGGAAATGTGGGGGAGCTGTTTTTT
.,TRBD2,TRBV18,TRBJ2-3,CASSPGLALTDTQYF,TGTGCCAGCTCACCAGGACTAGCGTTAACAGATACGCAGTATTTT
few,TRBD2,TRBV6-5,TRBJ2-7,CASSSSGTSYEQYF,TGTGCCAGCAGTTCCTCCGGGACTAGCTACGAGCAGTACTTC
.,.,TRBV7-3,TRBJ2-1,CASSLRAGPNNEQFF,TGTGCCAGCAGCTTACGGGCGGGACCAAACAATGAGCAGTTCTTC
.,TRBD1,TRBV28,TRBJ2-1,CASSPPGQGVYEQFF,TGTGCCAGCAGTCCCCCGGGACAGGGTGTCTATGAGCAGTTCTTC
.,TRBD2,TRBV6-1,TRBJ2-2,CASSESPSGGPNTGELFF,TGTGCCAGCAGTGAATCGCCTAGCGGGGGGCCGAACACCGGGGAGCTGTTTTTT
.,.,TRBV2,TRBJ1-1,CASNELMNTEAFF,TGTGCCAGCAACGAACTGATGAACACTGAAGCTTTCTTT
.,.,TRBV7-4,TRBJ1-2,CASSFPSTKTPKLGGYTF,TGTGCCAGCAGCTTCCCCAGCACAAAGACACCTAAACTAGGTGGCTACACCTTC
.,.,TRBV27,TRBJ2-7,CASSLSQGAEQYF,TGTGCCAGCAGTTTAAGCCAGGGTGCCGAGCAGTACTTC
.,.,TRBV5-1,TRBJ2-1,CASSFGAGRNEQFF,TGCGCCAGCAGCTTCGGAGCGGGCCGCAATGAGCAGTTCTTC
.,TRBD2,TRBV19,TRBJ2-1,CASSIDLADEQFF,TGTGCCAGTAGTATAGATCTAGCGGATGAGCAGTTCTTC
.,TRBD2,TRBV5-1,TRBJ2-1,CASSWTPPAGGPTEQFF,TGCGCCAGCAGCTGGACCCCACCAGCGGGGGGGCCCACTGAGCAGTTCTTC
.,.,TRBV5-6,TRBJ1-2,CASSPVRGYGYTF,TGTGCCAGCAGCCCCGTCAGGGGCTATGGCTACACCTTC
.,TRBD1,TRBV13,TRBJ2-2,CASSLVPGGTGELFF,TGTGCCAGCAGCTTAGTCCCAGGGGGCACCGGGGAGCTGTTTTTT
.,.,TRBV6-6,TRBJ1-2,CASRTDRGKGDYGYTF,TGTGCCAGCAGGACGGACAGAGGAAAGGGTGACTATGGCTACACCTTC
once,TRBD1,TRBV6-5,TRBJ1-5,CASSYSGTGHQPQHF,TGTGCCAGCAGTTACTCAGGGACAGGGCATCAGCCCCAGCATTTT
.,TRBD1,TRBV15,TRBJ1-2,CATRRGTAYGYTF,TGTGCCACCCGTCGGGGGACAGCCTATGGCTACACCTTC
.,.,TRBV7-6,TRBJ2-3,CASSLTGSRSDTQYF,TGTGCCAGCAGCTTAACAGGGTCAAGGTCAGATACGCAGTATTTT
.,.,TRBV28,TRBJ1-5,CASSLSINQPQHF,TGTGCCAGCAGTTTATCCATCAATCAGCCCCAGCATTTT
.,TRBD2,TRBV14,TRBJ2-1,CASSFVAGGYNEQFF,TGTGCCAGCAGCTTTGTAGCGGGAGGTTACAATGAGCAGTTCTTC
.,TRBD2,TRBV19,TRBJ2-1,CASRRLAGGGIYNEQFF,TGTGCCAGTAGACGACTAGCGGGAGGAGGAATCTACAATGAGCAGTTCTTC
.,TRBD1,TRBV19,TRBJ1-2,CASSPFDRAAYGYTF,TGTGCCAGTAGCCCCTTCGACAGGGCTGCCTATGGCTACACCTTC
.,TRBD2,TRBV4-2,TRBJ2-1,CASSQGGVGVNEQFF,TGTGCCAGCAGCCAGGGGGGGGTAGGGGTCAATGAGCAGTTCTTC
.,TRBD1,TRBV6-5,TRBJ1-2,CASSSKGDRVGYTF,TGTGCCAGCAGTTCCAAGGGGGACAGGGTTGGCTACACCTTC
.,.,TRBV28,TRBJ2-7,CASSFWSGSGHEQYF,TGTGCCAGCAGTTTTTGGTCCGGGAGTGGACACGAGCAGTACTTC
.,TRBD1,TRBV28,TRBJ1-5,CASSEGQGSNQPQHF,TGTGCCAGCAGCGAGGGACAGGGAAGCAATCAGCCCCAGCATTTT
.,.,TRBV28,TRBJ2-3,CASRSGLRVHTDTQYF,TGTGCCAGCAGGTCGGGACTCAGGGTTCATACAGATACGCAGTATTTT